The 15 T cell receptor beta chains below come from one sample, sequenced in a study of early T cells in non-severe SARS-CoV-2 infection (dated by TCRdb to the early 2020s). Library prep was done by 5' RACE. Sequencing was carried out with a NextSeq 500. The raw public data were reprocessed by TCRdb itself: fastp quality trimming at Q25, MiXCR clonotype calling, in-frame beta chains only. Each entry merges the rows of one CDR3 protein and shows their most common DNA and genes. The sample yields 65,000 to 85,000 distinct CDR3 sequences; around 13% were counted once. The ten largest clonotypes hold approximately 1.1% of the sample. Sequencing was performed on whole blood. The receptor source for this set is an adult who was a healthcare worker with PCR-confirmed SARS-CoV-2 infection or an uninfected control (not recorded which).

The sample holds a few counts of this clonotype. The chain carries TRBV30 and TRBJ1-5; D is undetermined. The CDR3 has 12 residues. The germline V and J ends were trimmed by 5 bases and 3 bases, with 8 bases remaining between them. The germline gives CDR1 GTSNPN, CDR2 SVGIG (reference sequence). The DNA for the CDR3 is TGTGCCTGGGGCGGAATCAATCAGCCCCAGCATTTT. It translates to CAWGGINQPQHF.

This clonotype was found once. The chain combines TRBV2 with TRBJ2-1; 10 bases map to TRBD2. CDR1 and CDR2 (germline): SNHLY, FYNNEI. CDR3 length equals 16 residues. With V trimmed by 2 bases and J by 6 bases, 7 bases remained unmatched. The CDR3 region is CASSESLASGSNEQFF. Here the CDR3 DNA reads TGTGCCAGCAGTGAATCTCTGGCTAGCGGGAGCAATGAGCAGTTCTTC.

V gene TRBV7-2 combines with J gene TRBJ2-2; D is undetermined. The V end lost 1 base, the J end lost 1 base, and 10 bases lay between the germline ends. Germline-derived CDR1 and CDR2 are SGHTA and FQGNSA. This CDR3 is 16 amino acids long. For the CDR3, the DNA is TGTGCCAGCAGCTTAGTTGGATCTCTGAACACCGGGGAGCTGTTTTTT. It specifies CASSLVGSLNTGELFF.

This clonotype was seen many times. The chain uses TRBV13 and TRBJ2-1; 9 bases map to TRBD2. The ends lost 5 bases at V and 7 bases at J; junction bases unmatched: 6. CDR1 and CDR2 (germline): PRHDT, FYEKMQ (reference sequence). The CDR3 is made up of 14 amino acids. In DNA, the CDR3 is TGTGCCAGCAGCCTTAGACTAGCGGCAAATGAGCAGTTCTTC. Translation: CASSLRLAANEQFF.

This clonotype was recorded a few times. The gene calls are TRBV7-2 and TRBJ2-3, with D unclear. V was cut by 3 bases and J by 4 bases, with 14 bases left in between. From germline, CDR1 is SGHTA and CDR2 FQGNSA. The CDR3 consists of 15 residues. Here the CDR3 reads CASSFMAVSSDTQYF. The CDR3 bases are TGTGCCAGCAGCTTTATGGCTGTCTCCTCAGATACGCAGTATTTT.

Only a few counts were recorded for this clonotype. CDR3 loop: CASSPPLENTIYF. The CDR3 region has the DNA TGTGCCAGCAGCCCCCCATTGGAAAACACCATATATTTT. This chain links TRBV7-9 with TRBJ1-3; D gene unclear. Germline values: CDR1 SEHNR, CDR2 FQNEAQ (reference sequence). Deletions cut 5 bases from V and 6 bases from J, with 11 bases between. The CDR3 is 13 residues long.

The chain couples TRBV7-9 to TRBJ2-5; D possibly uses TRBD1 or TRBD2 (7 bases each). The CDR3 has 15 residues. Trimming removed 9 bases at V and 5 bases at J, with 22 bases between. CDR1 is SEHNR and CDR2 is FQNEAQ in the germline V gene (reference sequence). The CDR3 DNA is TGTGCCAGTTTTATTCTGCAGGGGGGGCAGGAGACCCAGTACTTC. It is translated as CASFILQGGQETQYF.

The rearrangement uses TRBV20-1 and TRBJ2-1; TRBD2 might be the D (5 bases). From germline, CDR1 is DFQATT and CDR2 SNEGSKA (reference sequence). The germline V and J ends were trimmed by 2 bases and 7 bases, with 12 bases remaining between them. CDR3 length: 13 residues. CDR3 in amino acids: CSARRGIINEQFF. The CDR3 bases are TGCAGTGCTAGAAGAGGGATAATAAATGAGCAGTTCTTC.

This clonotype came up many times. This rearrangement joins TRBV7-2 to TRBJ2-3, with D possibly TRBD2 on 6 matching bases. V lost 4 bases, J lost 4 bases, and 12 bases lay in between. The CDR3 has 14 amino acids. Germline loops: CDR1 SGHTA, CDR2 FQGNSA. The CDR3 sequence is CASSSSSGPDTQYF. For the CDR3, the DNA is TGTGCCAGCAGCTCCAGCAGCGGGCCAGATACGCAGTATTTT. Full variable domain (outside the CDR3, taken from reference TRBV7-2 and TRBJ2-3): GAGVSQSPSNKVTEKGKDVELRCDPISGHTALYWYRQSLGQGLEFLIYFQGNSAPDKSGLPSDRFSAERTGGSVSTLTIQRTQQEDSAVYLCASSSSSGPDTQYFGPGTRLTVL.

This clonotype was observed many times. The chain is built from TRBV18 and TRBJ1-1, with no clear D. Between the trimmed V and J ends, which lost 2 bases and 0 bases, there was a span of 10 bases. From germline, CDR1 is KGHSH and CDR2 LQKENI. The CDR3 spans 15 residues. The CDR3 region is CASSPIQTLNTEAFF. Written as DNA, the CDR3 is TGTGCCAGCTCACCAATACAGACACTGAACACTGAAGCTTTCTTT.

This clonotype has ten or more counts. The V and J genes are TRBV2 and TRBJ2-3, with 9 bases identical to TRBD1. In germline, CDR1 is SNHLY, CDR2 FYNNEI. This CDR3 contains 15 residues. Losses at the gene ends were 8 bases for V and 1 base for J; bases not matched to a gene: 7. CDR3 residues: CASGQRTGGTDTQYF. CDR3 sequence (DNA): TGTGCCAGCGGCCAGAGGACAGGGGGCACAGATACGCAGTATTTT.

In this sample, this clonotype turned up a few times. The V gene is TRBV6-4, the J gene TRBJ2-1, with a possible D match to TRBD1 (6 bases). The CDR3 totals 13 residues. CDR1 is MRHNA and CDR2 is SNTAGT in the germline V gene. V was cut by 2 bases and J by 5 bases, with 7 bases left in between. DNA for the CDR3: TGTGCCAGCAGTGACCGGGACAACAATGAGCAGTTCTTC. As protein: CASSDRDNNEQFF.

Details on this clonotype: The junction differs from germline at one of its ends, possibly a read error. This CDR3 reads CASSIAGGQRAYEQYF. CDR3 in DNA: TGTGCCAGCAGTATAGCGGGAGGGCAACGGGCCTACGAGCAGTACTTC. The chain combines TRBV12-3 or TRBV12-4 with TRBJ2-7; 11 bases are a match to TRBD2. The CDR3 extends over 16 amino acids.

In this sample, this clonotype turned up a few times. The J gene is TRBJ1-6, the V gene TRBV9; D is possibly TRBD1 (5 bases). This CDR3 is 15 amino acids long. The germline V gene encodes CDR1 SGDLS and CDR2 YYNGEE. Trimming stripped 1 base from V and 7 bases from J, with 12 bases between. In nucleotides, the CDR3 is TGTGCCAGCAGCGTACCCGGGGACGGCAATTCACCCCTCCACTTT. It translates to CASSVPGDGNSPLHF.

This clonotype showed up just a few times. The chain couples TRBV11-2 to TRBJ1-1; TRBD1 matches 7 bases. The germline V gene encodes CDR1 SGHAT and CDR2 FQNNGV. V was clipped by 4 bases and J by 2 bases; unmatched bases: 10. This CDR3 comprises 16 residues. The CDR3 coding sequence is TGTGCCAGCAGCTCCTACCGCGGGACAGTTAACACTGAAGCTTTCTTT. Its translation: CASSSYRGTVNTEAFF. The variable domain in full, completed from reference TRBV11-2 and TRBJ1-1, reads EAGVAQSPRYKIIEKRQSVAFWCNPISGHATLYWYQQILGQGPKLLIQFQNNGVVDDSQLPKDRFSAERLKGVDSTLKIQPAKLEDSAVYLCASSSYRGTVNTEAFFGQGTRLTVV.